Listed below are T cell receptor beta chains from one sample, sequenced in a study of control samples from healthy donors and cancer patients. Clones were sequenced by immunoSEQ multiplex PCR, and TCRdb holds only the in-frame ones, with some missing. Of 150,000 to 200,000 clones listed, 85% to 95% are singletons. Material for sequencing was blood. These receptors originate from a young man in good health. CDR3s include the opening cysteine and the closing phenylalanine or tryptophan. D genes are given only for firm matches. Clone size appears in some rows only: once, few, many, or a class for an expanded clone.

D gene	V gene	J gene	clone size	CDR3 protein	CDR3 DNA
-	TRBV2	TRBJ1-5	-	CASSEGERQPQHF	TGTGCCAGCAGTGAGGGGGAGAGACAGCCCCAGCATTTT
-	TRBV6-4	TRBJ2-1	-	CASSEGLSAYNEQFF	TGTGCCAGCAGTGAAGGACTGTCGGCCTACAATGAGCAGTTCTTC
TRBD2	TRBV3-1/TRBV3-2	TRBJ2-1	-	CASSLRGGTYNEQFF	TGTGCCAGCAGCCTTCGGGGGGGAACCTACAATGAGCAGTTCTTC
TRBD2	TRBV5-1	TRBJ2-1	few	CASSFGLVGEQFF	TGCGCCAGCAGCTTTGGACTAGTTGGTGAGCAGTTCTTC
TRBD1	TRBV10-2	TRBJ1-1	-	CASWDRGPEAFF	TGCGCCAGCTGGGACAGGGGGCCTGAAGCTTTCTTT
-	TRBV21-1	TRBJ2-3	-	CASSKGESGGLGTDTQYF	TGTGCCAGCAGCAAAGGGGAAAGCGGGGGGCTTGGCACAGATACGCAGTATTTT
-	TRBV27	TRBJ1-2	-	CASSPGSFYGYTF	TGTGCCAGCAGCCCTGGGAGTTTCTATGGCTACACCTTC
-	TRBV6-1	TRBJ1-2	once	CASSEMVNYGYTF	TGTGCCAGCAGTGAAATGGTGAACTATGGCTACACCTTC
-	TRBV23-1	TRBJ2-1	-	CASSQEPADEQFF	TGCGCCAGCAGTCAAGAACCAGCAGATGAGCAGTTCTTC
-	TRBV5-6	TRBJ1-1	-	CASSFELNRDMNTEAFF	TGTGCCAGCAGCTTTGAGCTAAACAGGGACATGAACACTGAAGCTTTCTTT
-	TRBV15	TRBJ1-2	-	CATSRVQSPLEYGYTF	TGTGCCACCAGCAGAGTACAGAGCCCCCTTGAGTATGGCTACACCTTC
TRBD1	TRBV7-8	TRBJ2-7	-	CASSSGQGITYEQYF	TGTGCCAGCAGCTCGGGACAGGGGATCACCTACGAGCAGTACTTC
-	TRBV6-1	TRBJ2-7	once	CASSEVDRSSYEQYF	TGTGCCAGCAGTGAAGTTGACAGGAGTTCCTACGAGCAGTACTTC
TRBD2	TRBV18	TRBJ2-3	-	CASSPDTSGGSDTQYF	TGTGCCAGCTCACCAGACACTAGCGGGGGGTCAGATACGCAGTATTTT
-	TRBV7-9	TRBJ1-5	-	CASSSRDGNQPQHF	TGTGCCAGCAGCTCTCGGGACGGAAATCAGCCCCAGCATTTT
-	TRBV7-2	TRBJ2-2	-	CAQRQTGELFF	TGTGCCCAAAGGCAGACCGGGGAGCTGTTTTTT
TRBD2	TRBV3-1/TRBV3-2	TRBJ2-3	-	CASSPRLAGFGTDTQYF	TGTGCCAGCAGCCCGCGACTAGCGGGGTTCGGCACAGATACGCAGTATTTT
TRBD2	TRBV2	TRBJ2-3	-	CASSELAGGTDTQYF	TGTGCCAGCAGTGAACTAGCGGGGGGCACAGATACGCAGTATTTT
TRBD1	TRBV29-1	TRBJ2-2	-	CSVRARDRGSTGELFF	TGCAGCGTTCGAGCACGGGACAGGGGAAGCACCGGGGAGCTGTTTTTT
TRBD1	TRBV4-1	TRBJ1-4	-	CASSQAVRDRGEKLFF	TGCGCCAGCAGCCAAGCGGTCCGGGACAGAGGAGAAAAACTGTTTTTT
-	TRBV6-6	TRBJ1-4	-	CASKRGETTNEKLFF	TGTGCCAGCAAAAGGGGAGAAACAACTAATGAAAAACTGTTTTTT
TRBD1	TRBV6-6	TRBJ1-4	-	CASSAGDREKLFF	TGTGCCAGCAGTGCTGGGGACAGGGAAAAACTGTTTTTT
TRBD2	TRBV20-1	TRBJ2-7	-	CSASPAGGSYEQYF	TGCAGTGCTAGTCCAGCGGGAGGCTCCTACGAGCAGTACTTC
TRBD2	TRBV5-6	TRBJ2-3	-	CASSSTVAGGPDTQYF	TGTGCCAGCAGCTCCACGGTGGCGGGGGGACCAGATACGCAGTATTTT
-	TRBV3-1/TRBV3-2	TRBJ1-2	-	CASSPGTLPYGYTF	TGTGCCAGCAGCCCCGGGACTTTGCCGTATGGCTACACCTTC
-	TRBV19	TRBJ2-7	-	CASSMGSPSGEQYF	TGTGCCAGTAGTATGGGCAGTCCTTCGGGCGAGCAGTACTTC
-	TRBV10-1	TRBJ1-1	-	CASSGVGGEAFF	TGCGCCAGCAGTGGAGTCGGCGGTGAAGCTTTCTTT
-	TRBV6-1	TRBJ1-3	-	CASSGPGGPSGNTIYF	TGTGCCAGCAGTGGGCCCGGGGGACCCTCTGGAAACACCATATATTTT
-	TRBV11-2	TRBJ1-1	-	CASSPGTEAFF	TGTGCCAGCAGCCCCGGGACAGAAGCTTTCTTT
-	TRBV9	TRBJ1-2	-	CASSVAQNNYGYTF	TGTGCCAGCAGCGTAGCCCAGAATAACTATGGCTACACCTTC
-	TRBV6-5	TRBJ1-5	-	CASRRGGGNQPQHF	TGTGCCAGCAGGAGGGGTGGAGGCAATCAGCCCCAGCATTTT
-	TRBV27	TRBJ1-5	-	CASRPLSRGNQPQHF	TGTGCCAGCAGGCCGCTGAGCAGGGGCAATCAGCCCCAGCATTTT
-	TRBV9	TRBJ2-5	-	CASSVGQMETQYF	TGTGCCAGCAGCGTAGGTCAGATGGAGACCCAGTACTTC
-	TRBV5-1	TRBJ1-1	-	CASSSDTEAFF	TGCGCCAGCAGCTCGGACACTGAAGCTTTCTTT
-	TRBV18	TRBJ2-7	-	CASSPGTTEQYF	TGTGCCAGCTCACCAGGAACTACCGAGCAGTACTTC
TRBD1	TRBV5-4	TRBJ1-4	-	CASSFGTGGRYGFEKLFF	TGTGCCAGCAGCTTCGGGACAGGGGGTCGGTATGGTTTTGAAAAACTGTTTTTT
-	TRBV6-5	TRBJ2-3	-	CASSARRAGTDTQYF	TGTGCCAGCAGCGCCCGGAGGGCCGGAACAGATACGCAGTATTTT
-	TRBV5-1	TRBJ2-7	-	CASSLWGVSPYEQYF	TGCGCCAGCAGCTTGTGGGGGGTGTCGCCCTACGAGCAGTACTTC
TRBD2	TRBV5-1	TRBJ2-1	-	CASKERGGNEQFF	TGCGCCAGCAAAGAGCGGGGGGGCAATGAGCAGTTCTTC
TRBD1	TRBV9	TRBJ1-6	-	CASSPGTGGRSPLHF	TGTGCCAGCAGCCCCGGGACAGGGGGACGGTCACCCCTCCACTTT
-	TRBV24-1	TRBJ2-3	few	CATSDRGNTDTQYF	TGTGCCACCAGTGATAGGGGGAACACAGATACGCAGTATTTT
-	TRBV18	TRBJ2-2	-	CASSPPHRTGELFF	TGTGCCAGCTCACCACCGCATCGCACCGGGGAGCTGTTTTTT
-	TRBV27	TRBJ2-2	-	CASSQNTGELFF	TGTGCCAGCAGTCAGAACACCGGGGAGCTGTTTTTT
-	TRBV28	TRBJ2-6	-	CASKGSGANVLTF	TGTGCCAGTAAGGGCTCTGGGGCCAACGTCCTGACTTTC
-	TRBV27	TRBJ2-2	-	CASSLGRSRDGELFF	TGTGCCAGCAGTTTAGGGCGGAGTCGTGACGGGGAGCTGTTTTTT
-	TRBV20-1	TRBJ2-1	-	CSAREGNEQFF	TGCAGTGCTAGAGAGGGGAATGAGCAGTTCTTC
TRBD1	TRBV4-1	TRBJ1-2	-	CASSRLQGAGSYTF	TGCGCCAGCAGCCGCTTACAGGGGGCTGGGAGCTACACCTTC
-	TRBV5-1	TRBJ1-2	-	CASSPAPGDDYGYTF	TGCGCCAGCAGCCCCGCCCCCGGGGATGACTATGGCTACACCTTC
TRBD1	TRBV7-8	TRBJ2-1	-	CASSPRQGSYNEQFF	TGTGCCAGCAGCCCTAGACAGGGCTCCTACAATGAGCAGTTCTTC
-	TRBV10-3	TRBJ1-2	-	CAIGRDLLNYGYTF	TGTGCCATCGGGAGGGACCTTTTAAACTATGGCTACACCTTC
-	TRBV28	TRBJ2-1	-	CASSSGAVEQFF	TGTGCCAGCAGTTCCGGGGCGGTTGAGCAGTTCTTC
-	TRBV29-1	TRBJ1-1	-	CSVSRDPNTEAFF	TGCAGCGTTTCTAGGGATCCGAACACTGAAGCTTTCTTT
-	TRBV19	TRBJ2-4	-	CASSHQGGNNGNIQYF	TGTGCCAGTAGCCACCAAGGTGGGAATAATGGAAACATTCAGTACTTC
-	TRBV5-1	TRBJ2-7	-	CASSLSSGNSYEQYF	TGCGCCAGCAGCTTAAGTAGCGGTAACTCCTACGAGCAGTACTTC
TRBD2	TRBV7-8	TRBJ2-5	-	CASSLVAGLANQETQYF	TGTGCCAGCAGCTTAGTAGCAGGACTAGCGAACCAAGAGACCCAGTACTTC
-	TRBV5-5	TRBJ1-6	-	CASSRVSLQGIPLWTLHF	TGTGCCAGCAGTCGGGTCTCGCTACAGGGCATTCCATTGTGGACCCTCCACTTT
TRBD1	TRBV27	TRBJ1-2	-	CASSFKGQYGYTF	TGTGCCAGCAGTTTCAAGGGACAGTATGGCTACACCTTC
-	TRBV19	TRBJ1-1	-	CASSIDRSSSGTEAFF	TGTGCCAGTAGTATAGATCGGAGCAGTTCGGGGACTGAAGCTTTCTTT
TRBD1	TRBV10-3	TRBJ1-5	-	CAISDPGQGGQPQHF	TGTGCCATCAGTGACCCAGGACAGGGCGGACAGCCCCAGCATTTT
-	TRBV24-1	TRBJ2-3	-	CATSVPGGTDTQYF	-